One and the same sample provided the 8 T cell receptor beta chains below, sequenced in a study of blood T cell repertoires in COVID-19. The protocol was immunoSEQ multiplex PCR, while the TCRdb copy is restricted to in-frame clones and leaves out a portion. Of about 280,000 clones listed, about 88% are singletons. What was sequenced was PBMCs or T cells enriched from blood (not recorded which). Receptors were obtained from a woman aged 55-69 years in a cohort exposed to, infected with or recovered from COVID-19 (not recorded which).

The CDR3 loop is CASSYKEGLETDTQYF. CDR3 bases: TGTGCCAGCAGTTACAAGGAGGGCCTTGAAACAGATACGCAGTATTTT. The gene calls are TRBV6-2 or TRBV6-3 and TRBJ2-3; D possibly corresponds to TRBD2 (6 bases). V lost 2 bases and J lost 3, with 15 bases in between. The germline gives CDR1 MNHEY, CDR2 SVGEGT. CDR3 length: 16 amino acids.

The chain uses TRBV15 and TRBJ2-1, with 8 bases matching TRBD2. The CDR3 is 15 amino acids. V was clipped by 2 bases and J by 7 bases; unmatched bases: 7. Germline CDR1 LNHNV, CDR2 YYDKDF (reference sequence). CDR3: CATSRFSGNRNEQFF. CDR3 nucleotides: TGTGCCACCAGCAGATTTAGCGGGAATCGAAATGAGCAGTTCTTC.

The chain employs TRBV19 and TRBJ2-7; 13 nucleotides align to TRBD2. Trimming took 9 bases from V and 0 from J; bases not matched to a gene: 5. Germline CDR1 LNHDA, CDR2 SQIVND (reference sequence). The CDR3 has 15 amino acids. The CDR3 sequence: CASPRTSGSSYEQYF. The CDR3 region has the DNA TGTGCCAGCCCGCGGACTAGCGGGAGCTCCTACGAGCAGTACTTC. Combining the CDR3 with reference TRBV19 and TRBJ2-7 gives the whole variable domain DGGITQSPKYLFRKEGQNVTLSCEQNLNHDAMYWYRQDPGQGLRLIYYSQIVNDFQKGDIAEGYSVSREKKESFPLTVTSAQKNPTAFYLCASPRTSGSSYEQYFGPGTRLTVT.

V is TRBV27 and J is TRBJ1-2, with TRBD1 matching 10 bases. Germline CDR1 MNHEY, CDR2 SMNVEV (reference sequence). The CDR3 extends over 17 amino acids. V dropped 4 bases and J dropped 8; count of bases not matched to a gene: 16. The CDR3 DNA follows: TGTGCCAGCAGTTCCCCCCGCGCCCCGGGACAGGGGTGGGGCTACACCTTC. Its translation is CASSSPRAPGQGWGYTF.

V and J are TRBV11-2 and TRBJ2-7; 8 bases map to TRBD2. This CDR3 comprises 15 residues. The ends lost 9 bases at V and 1 base at J; junction bases unmatched: 11. Germline CDR1 SGHAT, CDR2 FQNNGV. CDR3 region: CASKAIREGSYEQYF. CDR3 DNA sequence: TGTGCCAGTAAGGCCATACGGGAGGGGTCCTACGAGCAGTACTTC.

This sequence joins TRBV11-2 and TRBJ2-7; 7 bases fit TRBD2. From germline, CDR1 is SGHAT and CDR2 FQNNGV. This CDR3 spans 18 amino acids. Germline trimming cut 5 bases from V and 2 bases from J; bases unmatched to any gene: 18. The CDR3 spells CASSPNGGGKVTTYEQYF. The CDR3 nucleotides read TGTGCCAGCAGCCCTAATGGGGGAGGGAAGGTTACAACCTACGAGCAGTACTTC.

The chain has TRBV29-1 and TRBJ1-2; 7 positions agree with TRBD1. The CDR3 spans 16 residues. Germline V lookup: CDR1 SQVTM, CDR2 ANQGSEA. With V trimmed by 6 bases and J by 0 bases, 13 bases remained unmatched. The CDR3 region is CSVAEGGPSANYGYTF. The CDR3 nucleotides read TGCAGCGTAGCGGAAGGGGGCCCTTCAGCTAACTATGGCTACACCTTC.

J is TRBJ1-1 and V is TRBV18; D is ambiguous. The CDR3 length is 13 residues. Trimming shortened V by 3 bases and J by 7 bases, and 12 bases separated the two germline ends. Looked up from germline, CDR1 is KGHSH and CDR2 is LQKENI. CDR3 amino acids: CASSPITALEAFF. As DNA, the CDR3 is TGTGCCAGCTCACCGATCACAGCACTTGAAGCTTTCTTT.